The 16 T cell receptor beta chains below were found in one sample sequenced in a study of cytomegalovirus exposure and HLA in healthy donors. PCR amplification relied on 60 Vbeta primers (plus 13 Jbeta primers). Profiled with immunoSEQ multiplex PCR; TCRdb holds only in-frame clones, not every one. The table includes about 210,000 clones, more than 75% detected once. The sample consisted of PBMCs. Source of these receptors: a man between 40 and 49 years old in good health and CMV-seropositive.

The sample holds one count of this clone. The chain links TRBV15 to TRBJ2-5, with a possible D match to TRBD2 (5 bases). The V end lost 1 base, the J end lost 0 bases, and 9 bases lay between the germline ends. In germline, CDR1 is LNHNV, CDR2 YYDKDF (reference sequence). The length of the CDR3 is 15 residues. CDR3 loop: CATSRGGINQETQYF. In DNA form, the CDR3 reads TGTGCCACCAGCAGAGGAGGGATAAACCAAGAGACCCAGTACTTC.

The rearrangement uses TRBV5-1 and TRBJ1-4; the D is unclear. Trimming removed 4 bases at V and 7 bases at J, with 14 bases between. The CDR3 contains 14 residues. The germline V gene encodes CDR1 SGHRS and CDR2 YFSETQ. In DNA, the CDR3 is TGCGCCAGCAGCGACTCCGGGTCTAGTGAAAAACTGTTTTTT. As protein: CASSDSGSSEKLFF.

This chain connects TRBV19 to TRBJ1-1; unclear D gene. The ends were cut back, 6 bases at V and 4 bases at J, with 12 bases in the middle. CDR3 length equals 13 residues. CDR1 LNHDA and CDR2 SQIVND come from the germline V gene (reference sequence). The CDR3 coding sequence is TGTGCCAGTAGGGGCACGAGTGTCACTGAAGCTTTCTTT. Translating it yields CASRGTSVTEAFF. Filled out from reference TRBV19 and TRBJ1-1, the complete variable domain reads DGGITQSPKYLFRKEGQNVTLSCEQNLNHDAMYWYRQDPGQGLRLIYYSQIVNDFQKGDIAEGYSVSREKKESFPLTVTSAQKNPTAFYLCASRGTSVTEAFFGQGTRLTVV.

The chain recombines TRBV4-2 with TRBJ2-7, with D perhaps matching TRBD2 (5 bases). CDR1 and CDR2 from the germline V gene are LGHNA and YNFKEQ. The CDR3 runs 12 residues. V gave up 4 bases and J gave up 5 bases, with 9 bases separating them. CDR3 residues: CASSLASNEQYV. DNA for the CDR3: TGTGCCAGCAGCCTGGCTAGCAACGAGCAGTACGTC.

The chain is built from TRBV11-3 and TRBJ1-1; 10 bases line up with TRBD1. This CDR3 has 17 amino acids. The trim removed 0 bases at V and 1 base at J, leaving 5 bases unmatched. CDR1 is SGHNT and CDR2 is YENEEA in the germline V gene. The CDR3 sequence is CASSLDRRDRGNTEAFF. Written as DNA, the CDR3 is TGTGCCAGCAGCTTAGATCGGAGGGACAGGGGGAACACTGAAGCTTTCTTT. The full variable domain, its missing parts supplied by reference TRBV11-3 and TRBJ1-1, is EAGVVQSPRYKIIEKKQPVAFWCNPISGHNTLYWYLQNLGQGPELLIRYENEEAVDDSQLPKDRFSAERLKGVDSTLKIQPAELGDSAVYLCASSLDRRDRGNTEAFFGQGTRLTVV.

The V gene is TRBV27, the J gene TRBJ2-7; TRBD1 aligns across 8 bases. CDR3 size: 15 residues. After removal of 5 bases from V and 3 bases from J, the junction contained 9 bases not matched to a gene. CDR1 is MNHEY, CDR2 SMNVEV, per germline (reference sequence). The CDR3 is CASSRGQGGGYEQYF. The CDR3 region has the DNA TGTGCCAGCAGTAGAGGACAGGGAGGTGGCTACGAGCAGTACTTC.

The J gene is TRBJ1-1, the V gene TRBV7-8, with TRBD1 identical over 11 bases. The CDR3 covers 14 residues. Germline V lookup: CDR1 SGHVS, CDR2 FQNEAQ. With 5 bases clipped from V and 4 bases from J, the junction kept 3 bases outside the gene matches. In nucleotides, the CDR3 is TGTGCCAGCAGCAGGGGACAGGGGGGCACTGAAGCTTTCTTT. Amino acid sequence: CASSRGQGGTEAFF.

The rearrangement links TRBV9 to TRBJ2-3, with 11 bases that match TRBD2. Per the germline V gene, CDR1 is SGDLS and CDR2 is YYNGEE. J gave up 3 bases and V 4 bases, and 7 bases lay outside the gene matches. The CDR3 consists of 16 residues. The CDR3 protein is CASSPRGLAATDTQYF. In DNA form, the CDR3 reads TGTGCCAGCAGCCCCCGGGGACTAGCGGCTACAGATACGCAGTATTTT.

CDR3 amino acids: CAWIPRDRVNTEAFF. The CDR3, as DNA: TGTGCCTGGATTCCCCGGGACAGGGTGAACACTGAAGCTTTCTTT. This chain links TRBV30 with TRBJ1-1; 9 bases agree with TRBD1. CDR1 is GTSNPN and CDR2 is SVGIG in the germline V gene (reference sequence). The CDR3 covers 15 residues. The trim removed 4 bases at V and 0 bases at J, leaving 6 bases unmatched.

The rearrangement uses TRBV6-5 and TRBJ1-1, with D unresolved. Looked up from germline, CDR1 is MNHEY and CDR2 is SVGAGI. This CDR3 contains 13 residues. Trimming stripped 6 bases from V and 2 bases from J, with 10 bases between. The CDR3 loop is CASSRRHNTEAFF. The CDR3 DNA follows: TGTGCCAGCAGCCGCCGACACAACACTGAAGCTTTCTTT.

CDR3 DNA: TGTGCCAGCAGCTTAGGGCCCATTAATGAGCAGTTCTTC. It translates to CASSLGPINEQFF. The chain links TRBV11-2 to TRBJ2-1, with D uncertain. Trimming took off 1 base at V and 7 bases at J, with 8 bases between the two ends. Germline CDR1 reads SGHAT; CDR2 reads FQNNGV. The CDR3 loop spans 13 amino acids.

As DNA, the CDR3 is TGTGCCAGCTCACCACCGACAGCCGGGGAGCTGTTTTTT. Amino acid sequence: CASSPPTAGELFF. The chain uses TRBV18 and TRBJ2-2; perhaps TRBD1 as D (5 bases). Looked up from germline, CDR1 is KGHSH and CDR2 is LQKENI. The CDR3 sequence is 13 residues long. Trimming pared 0 bases from V and 6 bases from J, leaving 5 bases between.

This clone was recorded once. The J gene is TRBJ2-7, the V gene TRBV4-1; D remains unclear. This CDR3 contains 14 residues. The V end was cut by 3 bases, the J end by 1 base, with 10 bases between. Germline lookup yields CDR1 MGHRA and CDR2 YSYEKL. The CDR3 sequence: CASSHTTGSYEQYV. The CDR3 DNA sequence: TGCGCCAGCAGCCATACGACTGGATCCTACGAGCAGTACGTC.

The chain joins TRBV6-1 to TRBJ2-3; 9 bases align to TRBD1. Trimming took 2 bases from V and 1 from J; bases not matched to a gene: 7. The CDR3 spans 17 residues. Germline V gene data show CDR1 as MNHNS and CDR2 as SASEGT. The chain's CDR3 is CASSERPGTGRTDTQYF. The CDR3, as DNA: TGTGCCAGCAGTGAACGTCCCGGGACAGGGCGCACAGATACGCAGTATTTT.

This clone appeared a few times. The J gene is TRBJ1-2, the V gene TRBV4-1; 10 bases match TRBD1. Per germline, CDR1 MGHRA and CDR2 YSYEKL. The trim removed 4 bases at V and 5 bases at J, leaving 7 bases unmatched. CDR3 length: 15 amino acids. The DNA for the CDR3 is TGCGCCAGCAGCCTAGGGACAGGGGTTCGGTATGGCTACACCTTC. This codes for CASSLGTGVRYGYTF.

The rearrangement uses TRBV4-1 and TRBJ1-5; 7 positions agree with TRBD1. Trimming took 1 base from V and 6 from J; bases not matched to a gene: 6. CDR1 is MGHRA, CDR2 YSYEKL, per germline. The CDR3 contains 15 residues. CDR3 DNA: TGCGCCAGCAGCCAAGTCGGACAGGTCAGTCAGCCCCAGCATTTT. It is translated as CASSQVGQVSQPQHF.